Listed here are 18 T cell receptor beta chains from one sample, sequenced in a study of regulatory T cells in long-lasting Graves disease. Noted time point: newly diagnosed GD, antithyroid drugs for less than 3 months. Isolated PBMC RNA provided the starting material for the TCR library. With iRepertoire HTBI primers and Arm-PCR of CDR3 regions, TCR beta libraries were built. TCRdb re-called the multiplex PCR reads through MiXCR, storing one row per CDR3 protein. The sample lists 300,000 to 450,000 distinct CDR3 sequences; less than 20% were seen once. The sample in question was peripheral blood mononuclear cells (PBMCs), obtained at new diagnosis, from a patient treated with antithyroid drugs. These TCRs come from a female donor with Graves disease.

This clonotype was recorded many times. CDR3 amino acids: CASSAMYNSPLHF. As DNA, the CDR3 is TGTGCCAGCAGTGCCATGTATAATTCACCCCTCCACTTT. This chain uses TRBV2 with TRBJ1-6; D is unclear. V dropped 4 bases and J dropped 4 bases, with 5 bases sitting between them. Germline V gene lookup returns CDR1 SNHLY and CDR2 FYNNEI. This CDR3 contains 13 residues.

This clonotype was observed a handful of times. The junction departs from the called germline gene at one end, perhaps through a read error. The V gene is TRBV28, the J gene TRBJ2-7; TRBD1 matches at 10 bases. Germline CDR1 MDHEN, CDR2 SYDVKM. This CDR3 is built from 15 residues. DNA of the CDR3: TGTGTCAGCAGTTTCCCCGGACAGGGGGCCTACGAGCAGTACTTC. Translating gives CVSSFPGQGAYEQYF.

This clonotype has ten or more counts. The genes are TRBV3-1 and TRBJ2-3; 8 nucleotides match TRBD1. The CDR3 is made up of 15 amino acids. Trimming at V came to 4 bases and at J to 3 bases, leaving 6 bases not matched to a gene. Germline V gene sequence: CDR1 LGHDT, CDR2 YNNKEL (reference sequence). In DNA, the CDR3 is TGTGCCAGCAGCCGATCCGGGACAGGTACAGATACGCAGTATTTT. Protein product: CASSRSGTGTDTQYF.

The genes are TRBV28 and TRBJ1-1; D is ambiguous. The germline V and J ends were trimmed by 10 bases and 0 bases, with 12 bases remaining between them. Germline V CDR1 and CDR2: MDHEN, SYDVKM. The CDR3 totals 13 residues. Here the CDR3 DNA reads TGTGCCACCGGAGAGTATATGAACACTGAAGCTTTCTTT. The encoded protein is CATGEYMNTEAFF. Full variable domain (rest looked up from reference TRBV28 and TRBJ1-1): DVKVTQSSRYLVKRTGEKVFLECVQDMDHENMFWYRQDPGLGLRLIYFSYDVKMKEKGDIPEGYSVSREKKERFSLILESASTNQTSMYLCATGEYMNTEAFFGQGTRLTVV.

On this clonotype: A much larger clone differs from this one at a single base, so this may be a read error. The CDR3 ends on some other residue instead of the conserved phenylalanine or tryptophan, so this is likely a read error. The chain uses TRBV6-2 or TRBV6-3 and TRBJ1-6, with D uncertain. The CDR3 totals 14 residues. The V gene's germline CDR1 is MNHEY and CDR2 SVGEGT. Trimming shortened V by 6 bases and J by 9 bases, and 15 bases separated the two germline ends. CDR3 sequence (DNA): TGTGCCAGCAGGTTCCCCGGGGTTGGTTCACCCCTCCACTCT. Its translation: CASRFPGVGSPLHS.

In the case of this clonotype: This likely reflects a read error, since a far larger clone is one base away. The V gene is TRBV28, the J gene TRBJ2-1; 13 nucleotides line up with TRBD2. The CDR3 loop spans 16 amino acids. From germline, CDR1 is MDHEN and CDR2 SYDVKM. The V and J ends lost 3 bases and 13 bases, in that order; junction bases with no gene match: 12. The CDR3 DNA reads TGTGCCAGCAGTTTGGGGGGACTAGCGGGACAAGAGACCCAGTTCTTC. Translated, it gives CASSLGGLAGQETQFF.

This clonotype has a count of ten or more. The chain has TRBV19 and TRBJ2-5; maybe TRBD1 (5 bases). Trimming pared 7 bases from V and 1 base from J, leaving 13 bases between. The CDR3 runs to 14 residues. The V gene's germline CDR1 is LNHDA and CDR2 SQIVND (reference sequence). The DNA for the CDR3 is TGTGCCAGTACCGAGACAGCTTCCCAAGAGACCCAGTACTTC. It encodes CASTETASQETQYF. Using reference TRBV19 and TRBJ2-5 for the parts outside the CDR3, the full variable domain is DGGITQSPKYLFRKEGQNVTLSCEQNLNHDAMYWYRQDPGQGLRLIYYSQIVNDFQKGDIAEGYSVSREKKESFPLTVTSAQKNPTAFYLCASTETASQETQYFGPGTRLLVL.

In nucleotides, the CDR3 is TGTGCCAGTAGTATTTGGGGGCAAAATTCACCCCTCCACTTT. It yields the protein CASSIWGQNSPLHF. J is TRBJ1-6 and V is TRBV19; D might be TRBD1 (6 bases). This CDR3 region has 14 residues. Deletions cut 3 bases from V and 7 bases from J, with 10 bases between. The V gene's germline CDR1 is LNHDA and CDR2 SQIVND (reference sequence).

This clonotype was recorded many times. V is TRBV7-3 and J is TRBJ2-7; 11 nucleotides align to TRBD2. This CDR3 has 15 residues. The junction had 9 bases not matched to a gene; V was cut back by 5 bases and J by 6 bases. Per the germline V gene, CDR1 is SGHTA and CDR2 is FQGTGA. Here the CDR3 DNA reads TGTGCCAGCAGCCAAACTAGCGGGAGCAGCAGCGAGCAGTACTTC. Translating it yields CASSQTSGSSSEQYF.

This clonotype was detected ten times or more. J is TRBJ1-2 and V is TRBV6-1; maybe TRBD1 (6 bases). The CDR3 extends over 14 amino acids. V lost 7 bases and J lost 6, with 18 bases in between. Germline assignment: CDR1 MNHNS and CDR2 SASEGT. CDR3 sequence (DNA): TGTGCCAGCAAAGCATTCTACAGGGACCATGGCTACACCTTC. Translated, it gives CASKAFYRDHGYTF.

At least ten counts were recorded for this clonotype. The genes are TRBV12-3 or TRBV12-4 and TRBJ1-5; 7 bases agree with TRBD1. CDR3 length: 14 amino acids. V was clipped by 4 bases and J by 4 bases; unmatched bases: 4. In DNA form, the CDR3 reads TGTGCCAGCAGTTCGACAGGGATTAATCAGCCCCAGCATTTT. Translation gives CASSSTGINQPQHF.

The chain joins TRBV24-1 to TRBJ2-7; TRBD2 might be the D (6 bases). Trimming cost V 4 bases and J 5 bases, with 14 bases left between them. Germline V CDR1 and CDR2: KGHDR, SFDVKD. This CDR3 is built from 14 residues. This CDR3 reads CATSDPGTADEQYF. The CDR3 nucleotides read TGTGCCACCAGTGACCCGGGGACTGCTGACGAGCAGTACTTC.

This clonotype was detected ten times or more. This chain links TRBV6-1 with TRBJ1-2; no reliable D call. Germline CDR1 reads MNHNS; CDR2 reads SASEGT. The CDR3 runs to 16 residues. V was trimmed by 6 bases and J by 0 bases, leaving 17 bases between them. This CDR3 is CASRRLTYPANYGYTF. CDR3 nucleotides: TGTGCCAGCAGACGCCTGACATATCCAGCTAACTATGGCTACACCTTC.

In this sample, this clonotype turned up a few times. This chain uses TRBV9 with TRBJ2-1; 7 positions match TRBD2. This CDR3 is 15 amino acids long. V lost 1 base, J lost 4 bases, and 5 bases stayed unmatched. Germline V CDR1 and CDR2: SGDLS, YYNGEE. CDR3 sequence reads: CASSVIAGSYNEQFF. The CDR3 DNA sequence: TGTGCCAGCAGCGTAATAGCGGGTTCATACAATGAGCAGTTCTTC.

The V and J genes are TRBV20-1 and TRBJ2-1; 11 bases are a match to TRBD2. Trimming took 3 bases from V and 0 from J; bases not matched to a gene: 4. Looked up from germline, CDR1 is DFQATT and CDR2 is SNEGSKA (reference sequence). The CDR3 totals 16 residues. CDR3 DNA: TGCAGTGCTAGTTCGGGACTAGCGGCCTCCTACAATGAGCAGTTCTTC. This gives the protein CSASSGLAASYNEQFF.

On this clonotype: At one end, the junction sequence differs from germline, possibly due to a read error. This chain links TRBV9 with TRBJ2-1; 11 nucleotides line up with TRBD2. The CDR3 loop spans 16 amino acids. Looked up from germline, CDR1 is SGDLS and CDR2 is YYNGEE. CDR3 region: CASSAAGTSGFNERFF. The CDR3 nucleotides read TGTGCCAGCAGCGCCGCCGGGACTAGCGGTTTTAATGAGCGGTTCTTC.

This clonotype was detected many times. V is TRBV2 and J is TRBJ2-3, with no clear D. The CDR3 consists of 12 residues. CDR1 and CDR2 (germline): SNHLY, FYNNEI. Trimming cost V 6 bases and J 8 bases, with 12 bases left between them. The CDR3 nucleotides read TGTGCCAGCAGCCCGGAAGTTGGTACGCAGTATTTT. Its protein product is CASSPEVGTQYF.

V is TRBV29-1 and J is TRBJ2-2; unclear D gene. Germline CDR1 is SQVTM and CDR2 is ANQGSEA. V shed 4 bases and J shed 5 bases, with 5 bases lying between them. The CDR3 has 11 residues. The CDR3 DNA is TGCAGCGTTGTGAGGACCGGGGAGCTGTTTTTT. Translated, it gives CSVVRTGELFF.